This T cell receptor (beta chain) originates from a study of control samples from healthy donors and cancer patients. Germline lookup yields CDR1 SGHDT and CDR2 YYEEEE. The CDR3 length is 15 residues. V shed 3 bases, J shed 5 bases, and the junction held 5 bases outside the gene matches. TCRdb's copy holds only in-frame clones and misses some; the assay was immunoSEQ multiplex PCR. The sample holds roughly 38,000 clones, 70% to 90% seen once. The gene calls are TRBV5-6 and TRBJ1-2; 12 positions match TRBD1. The sequencing sample was made of blood. This receptor was identified in a man in his fifties or sixties in good health. The CDR3 region is CASSWGTGGVYGYTF. The CDR3, as DNA: TGTGCCAGCAGCTGGGGGACAGGGGGCGTGTATGGCTACACCTTC.